This T cell receptor (beta chain) was sequenced in a study of cytomegalovirus exposure and HLA in healthy donors. The wider study: An analysis done earlier identified more than 100 million unique TCR beta sequences from about 179 million T cells. Study-level results: Fewer than 20,000 TCR beta sequences were associated with HLA alleles at 0.05 false discovery rate in a later analysis. The investigators catalogued 150 to 200 TCR beta chains as cytomegalovirus-associated.

The CDR3 contains 12 residues. V lost 3 bases, J lost 6 bases, and 9 bases lay in between. Germline CDR1 and CDR2: SEHNR and FQNEAQ (reference sequence). As regards this clone: The antigen is not known.

The primer mix had 60 Vbeta and 13 Jbeta primers. Method: immunoSEQ multiplex PCR; TCRdb's copy keeps in-frame clones and lacks some. The table includes 95,000 to 130,000 clones, over 60% detected once. The V call is TRBV7-9, the J call TRBJ2-7; D call uncertain. The receptor comes from a man aged 30 to 45 in good health and CMV-seropositive. The sample comprised PBMCs. CDR3: CASSFDKSEQYF. CDR3 nucleotides: TGTGCCAGCAGCTTTGACAAATCCGAGCAGTACTTC.